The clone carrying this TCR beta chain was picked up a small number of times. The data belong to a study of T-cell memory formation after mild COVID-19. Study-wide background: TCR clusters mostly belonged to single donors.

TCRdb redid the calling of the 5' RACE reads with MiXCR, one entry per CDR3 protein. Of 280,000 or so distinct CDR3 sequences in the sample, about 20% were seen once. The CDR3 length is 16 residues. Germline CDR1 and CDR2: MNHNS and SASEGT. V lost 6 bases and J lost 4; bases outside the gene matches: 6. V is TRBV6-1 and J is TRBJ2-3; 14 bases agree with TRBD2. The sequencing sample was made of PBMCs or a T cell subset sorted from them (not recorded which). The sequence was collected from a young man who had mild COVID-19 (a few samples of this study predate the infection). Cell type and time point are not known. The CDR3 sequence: CASSPTSGGDSDTQYF. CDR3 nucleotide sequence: TGTGCCAGCAGCCCGACTAGCGGGGGGGATTCAGATACGCAGTATTTT.